The rows below give T cell receptor beta chains drawn from one sample of a study of cytomegalovirus exposure and HLA in healthy donors. TCRdb's table, derived via immunoSEQ multiplex PCR, lists solely in-frame clones and lacks some. This sample has 150,000 to 200,000 clones, with 80% to 90% found just once. Input material: PBMCs. All receptors come from a girl aged 2 to 9 in good health and CMV-seropositive. Each CDR3 is given with its conserved first and last residue. A D gene is named only where the DNA matches it firmly. Size tells how often a clone was seen (once, few, many) or the class of an expanded clone, and some rows leave it out.

J gene,V gene,D gene,clone size,CDR3 protein,CDR3 DNA
TRBJ1-1,TRBV6-1,TRBD1,few,CASSEWRTGENTEAFF,TGTGCCAGCAGTGAATGGAGGACAGGAGAGAACACTGAAGCTTTCTTT
TRBJ2-7,TRBV5-1,TRBD2,.,CASRSTPGTSGYEQYF,TGCGCCAGCAGGTCAACCCCCGGGACTAGCGGGTACGAGCAGTACTTC
TRBJ2-1,TRBV7-2,TRBD2,.,CASSLVSGDEQFF,TGTGCCAGCAGCTTAGTGAGCGGGGATGAGCAGTTCTTC
TRBJ2-1,TRBV10-1,TRBD2,.,CASSSSGTHNEQFF,TGCGCCAGCAGTTCTAGCGGGACTCACAATGAGCAGTTCTTC
TRBJ2-5,TRBV7-6,.,.,CASKAGETQYF,TGTGCCAGCAAGGCCGGGGAGACCCAGTACTTC
TRBJ2-3,TRBV28,.,.,CASSRTAREVDTQYF,TGTGCCAGCAGTCGCACGGCGCGGGAAGTGGATACGCAGTATTTT
TRBJ2-1,TRBV19,TRBD2,.,CASTAFSGRGYNEQFF,TGTGCCAGTACCGCATTTAGCGGGAGGGGTTACAATGAGCAGTTCTTC
TRBJ2-5,TRBV5-1,.,.,CASSLNKETQYF,TGCGCCAGCAGCTTGAATAAAGAGACCCAGTACTTC
TRBJ1-1,TRBV7-9,.,once,CASSFLGPWTAEAFF,TGTGCCAGCAGCTTCTTAGGACCCTGGACAGCTGAAGCTTTCTTT
TRBJ2-7,TRBV28,TRBD2,.,CASRGGSGRAKRGEQYF,TGTGCCAGCCGCGGTGGTAGCGGGAGGGCAAAGAGGGGGGAGCAGTACTTC
TRBJ2-7,TRBV14,TRBD1,.,CASSQVGGGYEQYF,TGTGCCAGCAGCCAAGTAGGGGGCGGGTACGAGCAGTACTTC
TRBJ2-7,TRBV7-8,.,.,CASSPAGVFYDGEQYF,TGTGCCAGCAGCCCCGCCGGGGTCTTCTACGATGGAGAGCAGTACTTC
TRBJ2-7,TRBV11-3,TRBD1,.,CASSLAGQGALEQYF,TGTGCCAGCAGCTTAGCGGGACAGGGGGCTCTCGAGCAGTACTTC
TRBJ1-5,TRBV6-1,.,.,CASTQGNQPQHF,TGTGCCAGCACCCAGGGGAATCAGCCCCAGCATTTT
TRBJ2-1,TRBV28,TRBD2,.,CASSLRAIAGGYNEQFF,TGTGCCAGCAGTTTAAGGGCAATAGCGGGAGGGTACAATGAGCAGTTCTTC
TRBJ2-3,TRBV25-1,TRBD2,few,CASSEKRGSTDTQYF,TGTGCCAGCAGTGAAAAGCGGGGGAGCACAGATACGCAGTATTTT
TRBJ1-4,TRBV5-1,.,.,CASSFGQGGKLFF,TGCGCCAGCAGCTTCGGACAAGGGGGTAAACTGTTTTTT
TRBJ2-7,TRBV11-2,.,.,CASSLGSQYEQYF,TGTGCCAGCAGCTTAGGGAGCCAGTACGAGCAGTACTTC
TRBJ1-5,TRBV7-2,TRBD1,.,CASSLSQGAAQPQHF,TGTGCCAGCAGCTTATCCCAGGGGGCTGCTCAGCCCCAGCATTTT
TRBJ1-2,TRBV6-1,TRBD1,.,CASSFNRGEGYTF,TGTGCCAGCAGCTTCAACAGGGGAGAAGGCTACACCTTC
TRBJ1-3,TRBV6-6,TRBD1,few,CASRGTGTGGNTIYF,TGTGCCAGCAGGGGCACCGGGACAGGGGGAAACACCATATATTTT
TRBJ1-2,TRBV5-1,.,.,CASSIQGWGYTF,TGCGCCAGCAGCATACAGGGTTGGGGCTACACCTTC
TRBJ2-3,TRBV9,.,.,CASSVLPRTDTQYF,TGTGCCAGCAGCGTCCTCCCCCGCACAGATACGCAGTATTTT